The clone carrying this T cell receptor (beta chain) showed up just once. What it recognizes is unknown. The V end lost 6 bases, the J end lost 1 base, and 15 bases lay between the germline ends. The CDR3 covers 14 residues. The germline CDR1 and CDR2 sequences are SQVTM and ANQGSEA. RNA was extracted and reverse transcribed into cDNA as the sequencing template. Method: immunoSEQ multiplex PCR; TCRdb's copy keeps in-frame clones and lacks some. This sample has 150,000 to 200,000 clones, with approximately 52% found just once. This record belongs to a study of CD8+ T cells in alopecia areata. Turning to the study itself: Percent affected scalp area, the SALT score, rated treated patients' severity. Study-level points and caveats: Uncertain still, given a single nonresponder, is whether baseline CD8+ expansion links to response. Possibly as an HLA-related effect, TCR sharing across patients appeared less clear than in mice. Scalp sequencing captures resident alphabeta T cells of normal skin too.

Sample treatment: oral pan-JAK inhibitor, 5-10 mg twice daily. The sequenced sample was CD4+ T cells sorted from blood, obtained between weeks 55 and 65, from a patient treated with tofacitinib. V gene TRBV29-1 combines with J gene TRBJ1-1; unclear D gene. The receptor's source is a human donor with alopecia areata. CDR3 protein: CSVGDGVWNTEAFF. CDR3 sequence (DNA): TGCAGCGTGGGCGATGGGGTCTGGAACACTGAAGCTTTCTTT.